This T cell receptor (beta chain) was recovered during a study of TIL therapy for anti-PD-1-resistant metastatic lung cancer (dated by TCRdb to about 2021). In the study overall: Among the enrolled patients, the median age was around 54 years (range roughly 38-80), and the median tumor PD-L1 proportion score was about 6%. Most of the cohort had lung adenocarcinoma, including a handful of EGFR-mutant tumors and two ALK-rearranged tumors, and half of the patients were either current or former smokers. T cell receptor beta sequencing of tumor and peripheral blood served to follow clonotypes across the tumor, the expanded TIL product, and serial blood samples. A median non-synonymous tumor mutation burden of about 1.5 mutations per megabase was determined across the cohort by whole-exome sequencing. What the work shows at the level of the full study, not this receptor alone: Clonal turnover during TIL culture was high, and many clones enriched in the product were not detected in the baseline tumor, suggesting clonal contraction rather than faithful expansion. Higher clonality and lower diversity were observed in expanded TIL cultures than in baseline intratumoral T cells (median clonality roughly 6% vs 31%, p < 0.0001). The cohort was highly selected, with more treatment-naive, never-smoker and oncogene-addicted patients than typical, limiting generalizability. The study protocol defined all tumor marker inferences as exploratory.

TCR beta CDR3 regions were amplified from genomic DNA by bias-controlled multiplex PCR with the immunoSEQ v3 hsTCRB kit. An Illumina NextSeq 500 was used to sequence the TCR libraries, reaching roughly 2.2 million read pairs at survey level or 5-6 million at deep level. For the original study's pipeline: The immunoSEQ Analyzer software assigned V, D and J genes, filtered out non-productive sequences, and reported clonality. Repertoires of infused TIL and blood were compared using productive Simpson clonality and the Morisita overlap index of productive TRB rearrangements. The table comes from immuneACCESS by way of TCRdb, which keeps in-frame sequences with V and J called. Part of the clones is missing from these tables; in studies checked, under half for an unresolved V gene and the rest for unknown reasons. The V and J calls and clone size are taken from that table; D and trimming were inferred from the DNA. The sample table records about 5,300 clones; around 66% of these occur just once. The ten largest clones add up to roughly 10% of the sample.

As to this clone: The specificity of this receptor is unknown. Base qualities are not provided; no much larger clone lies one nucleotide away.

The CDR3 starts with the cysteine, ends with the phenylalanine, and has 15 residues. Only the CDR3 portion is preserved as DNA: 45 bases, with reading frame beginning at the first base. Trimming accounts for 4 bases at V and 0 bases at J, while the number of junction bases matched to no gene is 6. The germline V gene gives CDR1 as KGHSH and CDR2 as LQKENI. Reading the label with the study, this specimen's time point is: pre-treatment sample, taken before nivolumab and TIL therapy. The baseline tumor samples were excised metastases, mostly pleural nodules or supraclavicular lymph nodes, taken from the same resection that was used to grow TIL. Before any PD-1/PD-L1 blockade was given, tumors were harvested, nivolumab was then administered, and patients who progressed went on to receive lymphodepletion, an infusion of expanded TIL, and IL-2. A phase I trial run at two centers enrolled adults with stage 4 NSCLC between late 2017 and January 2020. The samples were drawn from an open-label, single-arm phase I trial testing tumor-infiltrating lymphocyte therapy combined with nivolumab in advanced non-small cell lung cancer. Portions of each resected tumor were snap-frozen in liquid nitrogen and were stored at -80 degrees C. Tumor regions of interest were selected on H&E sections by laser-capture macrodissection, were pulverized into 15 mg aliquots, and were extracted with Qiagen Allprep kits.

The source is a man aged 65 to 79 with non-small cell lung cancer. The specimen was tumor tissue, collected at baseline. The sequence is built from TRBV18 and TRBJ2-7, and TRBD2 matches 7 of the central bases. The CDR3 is CASSLAGLSSYEQYF. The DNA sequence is TGTGCCAGCTCACTAGCGGGCTTGAGCTCCTACGAGCAGTACTTC.